The clone carrying this T cell receptor beta chain was detected once. The antigen is not known. Healthy people donating bone marrow made up the donors. This CDR3 is 11 amino acids long. Germline assignment: CDR1 MNHEY and CDR2 SVGAGI. Trimming removed 7 bases from V and 7 bases from J, with 7 bases in between. The data belong to a study of cytomegalovirus exposure and HLA in healthy donors. About the study: Among around 200 million T cells, an earlier analysis found roughly 110 million unique TCR beta sequences. Study results and caveats: CMV serostatus was the only immune exposure information that was available. TCR beta sequences reportedly predicted most subjects' HLA-A and HLA-B alleles accurately.

The PCR ran on 60 Vbeta and 13 Jbeta primers. Clones were read by immunoSEQ multiplex PCR, and TCRdb kept only the in-frame ones, dropping some. The data hold hundreds of thousands of clones, with 60% to 80% observed a single time. The rearrangement links TRBV6-5 to TRBJ2-2; D might be TRBD2 (6 bases). This TCR derives from a male donor in good health and CMV-seronegative. The sequenced sample consisted of PBMCs. CDR3 DNA: TGTGCCAGCATGGGGGGCGGGGAGCTGTTTTTT. Protein sequence: CASMGGGELFF.